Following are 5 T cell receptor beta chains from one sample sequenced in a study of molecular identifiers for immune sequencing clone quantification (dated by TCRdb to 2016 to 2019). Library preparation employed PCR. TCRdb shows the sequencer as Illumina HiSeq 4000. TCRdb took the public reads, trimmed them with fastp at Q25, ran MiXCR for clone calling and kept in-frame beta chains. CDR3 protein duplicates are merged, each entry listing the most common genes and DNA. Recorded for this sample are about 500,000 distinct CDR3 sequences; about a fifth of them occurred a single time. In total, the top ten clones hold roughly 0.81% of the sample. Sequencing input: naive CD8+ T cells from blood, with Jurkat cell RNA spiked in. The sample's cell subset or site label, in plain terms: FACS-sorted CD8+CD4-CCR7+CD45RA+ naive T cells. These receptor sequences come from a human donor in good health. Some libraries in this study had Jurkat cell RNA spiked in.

DNA of the CDR3: TGTGCCAGCACGGCGGGAGGTTATAATACGCAGTATTTT. Residues: CASTAGGYNTQYF. The rearrangement joins TRBV6-2 or TRBV6-3 to TRBJ2-3; TRBD2 matches at 8 bases. Per germline, CDR1 MNHEY and CDR2 SVGEGT. Unmatched junction bases numbered 7, after V lost 7 bases and J lost 7 bases. The length of the CDR3 is 13 residues.

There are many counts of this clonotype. The CDR3 is CASSLMDSPQETQYF. In nucleotides, the CDR3 is TGTGCCAGCAGCTTAATGGACAGTCCCCAAGAGACCCAGTACTTC. The chain carries TRBV7-3 and TRBJ2-5, with a weak D call TRBD1 (6 bases). The germline CDR1 and CDR2 sequences are SGHTA and FQGTGA. The CDR3 has 15 amino acids. V was shortened by 1 base and J by 1 base, with 10 bases between the two germline ends.

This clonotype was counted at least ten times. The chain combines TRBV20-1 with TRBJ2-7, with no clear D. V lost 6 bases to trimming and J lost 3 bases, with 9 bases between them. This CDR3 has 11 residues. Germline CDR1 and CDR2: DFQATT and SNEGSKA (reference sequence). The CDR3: CSAPENYEQYF. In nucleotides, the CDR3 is TGCAGTGCCCCGGAGAACTACGAGCAGTACTTC.

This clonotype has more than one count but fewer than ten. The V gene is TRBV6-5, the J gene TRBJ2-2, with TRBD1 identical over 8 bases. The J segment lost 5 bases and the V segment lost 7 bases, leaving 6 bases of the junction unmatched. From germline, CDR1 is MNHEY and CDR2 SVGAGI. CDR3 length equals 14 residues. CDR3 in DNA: TGTGCCAGCACTAACAACAGGGGGACCGGGGAGCTGTTTTTT. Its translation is CASTNNRGTGELFF.

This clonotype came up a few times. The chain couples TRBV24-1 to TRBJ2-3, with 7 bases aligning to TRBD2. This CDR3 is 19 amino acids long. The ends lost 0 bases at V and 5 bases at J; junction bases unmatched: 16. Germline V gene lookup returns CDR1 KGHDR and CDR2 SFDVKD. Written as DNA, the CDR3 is TGTGCCACCAGTGATTTGCAAATTGGGCGGGAGCTCCAGGAAGATACGCAGTATTTT. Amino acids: CATSDLQIGRELQEDTQYF.